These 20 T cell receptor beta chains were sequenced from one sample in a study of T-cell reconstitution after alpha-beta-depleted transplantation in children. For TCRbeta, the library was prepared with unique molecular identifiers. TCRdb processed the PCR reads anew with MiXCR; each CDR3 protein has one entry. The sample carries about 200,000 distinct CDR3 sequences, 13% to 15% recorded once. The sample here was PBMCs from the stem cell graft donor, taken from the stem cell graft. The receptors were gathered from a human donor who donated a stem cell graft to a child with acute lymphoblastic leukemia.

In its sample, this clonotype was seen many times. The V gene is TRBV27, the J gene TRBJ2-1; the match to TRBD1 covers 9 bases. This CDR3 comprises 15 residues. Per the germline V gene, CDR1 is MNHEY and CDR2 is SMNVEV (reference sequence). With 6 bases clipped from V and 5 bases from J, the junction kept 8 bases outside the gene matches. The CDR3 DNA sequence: TGTGCCAGCAGCTACGACAGGGGGTTAAACAATGAGCAGTTCTTC. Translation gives CASSYDRGLNNEQFF.

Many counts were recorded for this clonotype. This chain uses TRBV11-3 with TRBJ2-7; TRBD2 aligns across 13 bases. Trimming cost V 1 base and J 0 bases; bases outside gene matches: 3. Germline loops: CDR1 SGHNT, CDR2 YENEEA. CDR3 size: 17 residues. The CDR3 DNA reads TGTGCCAGCAGCTTAGGGGGACTAGCGGGGATCTCCTACGAGCAGTACTTC. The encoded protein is CASSLGGLAGISYEQYF. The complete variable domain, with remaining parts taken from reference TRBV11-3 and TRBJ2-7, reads EAGVVQSPRYKIIEKKQPVAFWCNPISGHNTLYWYLQNLGQGPELLIRYENEEAVDDSQLPKDRFSAERLKGVDSTLKIQPAELGDSAVYLCASSLGGLAGISYEQYFGPGTRLTVT.

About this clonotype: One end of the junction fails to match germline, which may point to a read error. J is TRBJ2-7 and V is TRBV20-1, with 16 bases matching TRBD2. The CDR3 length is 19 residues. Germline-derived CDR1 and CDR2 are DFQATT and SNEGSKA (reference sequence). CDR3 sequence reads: CCARPSHGTSGRALYEQYF. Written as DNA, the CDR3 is TGCTGTGCTAGACCATCCCACGGGACTAGCGGGAGGGCCCTCTACGAGCAGTACTTC.

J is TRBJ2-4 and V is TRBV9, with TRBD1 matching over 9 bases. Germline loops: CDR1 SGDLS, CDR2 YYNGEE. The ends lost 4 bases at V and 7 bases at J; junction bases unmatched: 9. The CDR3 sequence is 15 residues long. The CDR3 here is CASSIGQGSGNIQYF. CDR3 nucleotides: TGTGCCAGCAGCATCGGACAGGGGTCGGGGAACATTCAGTACTTC. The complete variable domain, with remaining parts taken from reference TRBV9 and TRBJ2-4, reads DSGVTQTPKHLITATGQRVTLRCSPRSGDLSVYWYQQSLDQGLQFLIQYYNGEERAKGNILERFSAQQFPDLHSELNLSSLELGDSALYFCASSIGQGSGNIQYFGAGTRLSVL.

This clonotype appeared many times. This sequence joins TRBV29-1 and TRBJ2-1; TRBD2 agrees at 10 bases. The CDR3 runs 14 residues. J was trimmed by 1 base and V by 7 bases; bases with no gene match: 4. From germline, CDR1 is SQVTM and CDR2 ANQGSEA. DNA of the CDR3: TGCAGCGCTTCTAGCGGGAGTTCCTACAATGAGCAGTTCTTC. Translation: CSASSGSSYNEQFF.

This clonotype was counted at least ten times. The CDR3 sequence: CASSLGTGWDYEQYF. CDR3 nucleotides: TGCGCCAGCAGCTTAGGGACAGGGTGGGACTACGAGCAGTACTTC. The chain carries TRBV5-1 and TRBJ2-7, with 9 bases fitting TRBD1. The CDR3 totals 15 residues. After removal of 2 bases from V and 3 bases from J, the junction contained 6 bases not matched to a gene. Germline values: CDR1 SGHRS, CDR2 YFSETQ.

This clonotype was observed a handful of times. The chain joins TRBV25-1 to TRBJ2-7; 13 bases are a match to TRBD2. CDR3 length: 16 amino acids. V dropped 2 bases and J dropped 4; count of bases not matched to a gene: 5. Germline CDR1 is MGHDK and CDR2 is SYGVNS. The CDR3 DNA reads TGTGCCAGCAGTGAACCGGGGACTAGCGGGACTTACGAGCAGTACTTC. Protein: CASSEPGTSGTYEQYF.

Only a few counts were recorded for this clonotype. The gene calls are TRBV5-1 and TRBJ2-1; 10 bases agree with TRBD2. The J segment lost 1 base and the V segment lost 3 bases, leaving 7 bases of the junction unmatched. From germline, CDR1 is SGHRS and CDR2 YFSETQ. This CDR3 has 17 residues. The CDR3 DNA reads TGCGCCAGCAGCTACACTAGCGGGGTTAGTTCCTACAATGAGCAGTTCTTC. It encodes CASSYTSGVSSYNEQFF.

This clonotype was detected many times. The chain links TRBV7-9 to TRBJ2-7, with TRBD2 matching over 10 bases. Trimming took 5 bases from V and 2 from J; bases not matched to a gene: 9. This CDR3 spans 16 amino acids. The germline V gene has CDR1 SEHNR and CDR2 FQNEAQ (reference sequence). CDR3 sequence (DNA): TGTGCCAGCAGCACCCGGACTAGCGGACCCCCCTACGAGCAGTACTTC. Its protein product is CASSTRTSGPPYEQYF.

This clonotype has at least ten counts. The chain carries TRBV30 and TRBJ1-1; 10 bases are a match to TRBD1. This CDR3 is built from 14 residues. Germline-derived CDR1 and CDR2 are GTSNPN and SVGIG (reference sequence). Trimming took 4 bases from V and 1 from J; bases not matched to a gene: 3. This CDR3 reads CAWNGDRGNTEAFF. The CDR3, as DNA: TGTGCCTGGAATGGGGACAGGGGGAACACTGAAGCTTTCTTT.

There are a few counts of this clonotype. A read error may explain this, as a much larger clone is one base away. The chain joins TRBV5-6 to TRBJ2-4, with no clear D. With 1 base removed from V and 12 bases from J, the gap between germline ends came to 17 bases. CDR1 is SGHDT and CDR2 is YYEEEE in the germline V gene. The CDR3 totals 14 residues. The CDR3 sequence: CASSLSTPLGSQYF. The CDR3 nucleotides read TGTGCCAGCAGCTTGTCGACGCCCTTAGGCAGTCAGTACTTC.

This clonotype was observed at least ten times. Here the CDR3 DNA reads TGTGCCTGGACTAGCGGGGGAGAGCAGTTCTTC. Protein: CAWTSGGEQFF. The chain links TRBV30 to TRBJ2-1; TRBD2 aligns across 10 bases. Germline trimming cut 4 bases from V and 10 bases from J; bases unmatched to any gene: 1. This CDR3 has 11 residues. Germline CDR1 GTSNPN, CDR2 SVGIG (reference sequence).

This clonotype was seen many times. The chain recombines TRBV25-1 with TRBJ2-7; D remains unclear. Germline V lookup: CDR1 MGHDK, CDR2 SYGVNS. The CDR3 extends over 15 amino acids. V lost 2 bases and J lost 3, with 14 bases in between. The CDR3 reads CASSEGGARIYEQYF. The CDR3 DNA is TGTGCCAGCAGTGAAGGTGGTGCCCGGATCTACGAGCAGTACTTC.

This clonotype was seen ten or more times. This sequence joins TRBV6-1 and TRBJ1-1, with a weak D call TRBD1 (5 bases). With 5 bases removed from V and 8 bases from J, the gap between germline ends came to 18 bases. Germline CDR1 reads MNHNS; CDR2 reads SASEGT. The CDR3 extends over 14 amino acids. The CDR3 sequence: CASSPPALKGEAFF. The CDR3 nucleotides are TGTGCCAGCAGTCCCCCGGCCCTAAAGGGGGAAGCTTTCTTT.

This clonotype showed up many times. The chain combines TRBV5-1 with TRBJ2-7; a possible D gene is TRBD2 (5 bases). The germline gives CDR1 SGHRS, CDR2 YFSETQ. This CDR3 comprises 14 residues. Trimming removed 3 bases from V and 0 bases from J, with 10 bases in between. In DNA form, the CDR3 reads TGCGCCAGCAGCTCGGGGAGCGACTCCTACGAGCAGTACTTC. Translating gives CASSSGSDSYEQYF.

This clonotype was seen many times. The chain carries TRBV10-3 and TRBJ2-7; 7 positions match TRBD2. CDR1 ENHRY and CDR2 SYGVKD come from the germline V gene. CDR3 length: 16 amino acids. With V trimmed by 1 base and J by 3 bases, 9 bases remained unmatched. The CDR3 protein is CAISELGLAEDYEQYF. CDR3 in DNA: TGTGCCATCAGTGAGTTGGGTCTAGCGGAGGACTACGAGCAGTACTTC.

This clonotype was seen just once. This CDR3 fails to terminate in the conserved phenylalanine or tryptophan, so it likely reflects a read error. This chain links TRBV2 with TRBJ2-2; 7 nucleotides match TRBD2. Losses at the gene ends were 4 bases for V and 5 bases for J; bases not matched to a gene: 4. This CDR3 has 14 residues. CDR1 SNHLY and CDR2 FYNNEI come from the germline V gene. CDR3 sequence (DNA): TGTGCCAGCAGTGTCTGGCGGGAGACCGGGGAGCTGTTTTTA. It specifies CASSVWRETGELFL.

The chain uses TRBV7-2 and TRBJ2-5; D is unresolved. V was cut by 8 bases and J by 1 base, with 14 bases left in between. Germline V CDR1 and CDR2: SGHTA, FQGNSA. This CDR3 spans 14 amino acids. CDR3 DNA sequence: TGTGCCAGCGCCCGCCCAGGATTCCAAGAGACCCAGTACTTC. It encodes CASARPGFQETQYF.

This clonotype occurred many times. The CDR3 loop reads CASSRQLGLGANVLTF. Written as DNA, the CDR3 is TGTGCCAGCAGTAGGCAGTTGGGGCTAGGGGCCAACGTCCTGACTTTC. The chain employs TRBV12-3 or TRBV12-4 and TRBJ2-6, with D tentatively TRBD1 (5 bases). The V end lost 5 bases, the J end lost 4 bases, and 15 bases lay between the germline ends. This CDR3 comprises 16 residues.

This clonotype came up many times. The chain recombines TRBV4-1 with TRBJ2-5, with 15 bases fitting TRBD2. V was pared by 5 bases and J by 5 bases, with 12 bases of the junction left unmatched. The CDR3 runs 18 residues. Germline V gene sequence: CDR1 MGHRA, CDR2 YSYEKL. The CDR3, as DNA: TGCGCCAGCAGCTTGGGACTAGCGGGAGGTCGCCTTCTCGAGACCCAGTACTTC. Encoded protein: CASSLGLAGGRLLETQYF.